Shown below are 14 T cell receptor beta chains from a single sample sequenced in a study of T cell changes during pregnancy in multiple sclerosis. This table comes from immunoSEQ multiplex PCR, and its TCRdb copy is limited to in-frame clones, with some not included. The sample holds about 55,000 clones, approximately 94% seen once. This specimen was CD8+ T cells from peripheral blood mononuclear cells, taken in the third trimester of pregnancy. The source is a female donor with multiple sclerosis, enrolled in a pregnancy study.

This chain links TRBV2 with TRBJ2-7; D call uncertain. Trimming cost V 8 bases and J 0 bases, with 8 bases left between them. Germline values: CDR1 SNHLY, CDR2 FYNNEI. The CDR3 is made up of 12 amino acids. The CDR3 here is CASLGPSYEQYF. CDR3 in DNA: TGTGCCAGCCTGGGCCCCTCCTACGAGCAGTACTTC.

The V call is TRBV11-2, the J call TRBJ1-5; D is possibly TRBD1 (5 bases). V was pared by 3 bases and J by 0 bases, with 15 bases between. Germline V CDR1 and CDR2: SGHAT, FQNNGV. The CDR3 contains 17 residues. This chain's CDR3 is CASSFQADTFSNQPQHF. DNA of the CDR3: TGTGCCAGCAGCTTCCAGGCGGACACTTTTAGCAATCAGCCCCAGCATTTT. Full variable domain (missing parts from reference TRBV11-2 and TRBJ1-5): EAGVAQSPRYKIIEKRQSVAFWCNPISGHATLYWYQQILGQGPKLLIQFQNNGVVDDSQLPKDRFSAERLKGVDSTLKIQPAKLEDSAVYLCASSFQADTFSNQPQHFGDGTRLSIL.

The J gene is TRBJ2-1, the V gene TRBV11-1, with 11 bases that match TRBD2. The ends lost 5 bases at V and 2 bases at J; junction bases unmatched: 8. CDR3 length equals 17 residues. Germline lookup yields CDR1 SGHAT and CDR2 FQDESV (reference sequence). CDR3 region: CASSLERGLAAYNEQFF. In nucleotides, the CDR3 is TGTGCCAGCAGCCTCGAACGGGGACTAGCGGCCTACAATGAGCAGTTCTTC.

The rearrangement links TRBV7-8 to TRBJ2-7; no clear D. Germline assignment: CDR1 SGHVS and CDR2 FQNEAQ. V lost 3 bases and J 2 bases, leaving 11 bases between the germline ends. The CDR3 runs 14 residues. CDR3 in DNA: TGTGCCAGCAGCTTCGGCAGCGCACCCTACGAGCAGTACTTC. It is translated as CASSFGSAPYEQYF.

The chain joins TRBV13 to TRBJ1-5; 11 bases agree with TRBD1. This CDR3 comprises 16 residues. V trimming: 3 bases; J trimming: 6 bases; junction bases outside the gene matches: 7. The germline gives CDR1 PRHDT, CDR2 FYEKMQ (reference sequence). CDR3 in DNA: TGTGCCAGCAGCTTGGCCGGGACAGGGGGTGGTCAGCCCCAGCATTTT. Protein: CASSLAGTGGGQPQHF.

The gene calls are TRBV4-1 and TRBJ1-5, with D uncertain. V was cut by 4 bases and J by 1 base, with 8 bases left in between. CDR3 length equals 14 residues. Germline lookup yields CDR1 MGHRA and CDR2 YSYEKL. CDR3 nucleotides: TGCGCCAGCAGCCCCGTACAGAGCAATCAGCCCCAGCATTTT. Translating gives CASSPVQSNQPQHF.

This chain uses TRBV2 with TRBJ2-3; 16 bases line up with TRBD2. The CDR3 spans 18 residues. Looked up from germline, CDR1 is SNHLY and CDR2 is FYNNEI. The V segment lost 4 bases and the J segment 3 bases; nucleotides outside the gene matches: 7. The CDR3 sequence: CASSAGTSGRAGTDTQYF. The CDR3 DNA follows: TGTGCCAGCAGTGCTGGGACTAGCGGGAGGGCCGGGACAGATACGCAGTATTTT.

This CDR3 is CASSYGPSEVDEQFF. The CDR3 DNA reads TGTGCCAGCAGCTACGGGCCCTCGGAGGTCGATGAGCAGTTCTTC. The chain couples TRBV6-6 to TRBJ2-1, with D possibly being TRBD2 (5 bases). The germline V gene encodes CDR1 MNHNY and CDR2 SVGAGI (reference sequence). This CDR3 has 15 amino acids. Trimming cost V 6 bases and J 8 bases, with 20 bases left between them.

V is TRBV30 and J is TRBJ2-1, with 7 nucleotides matching TRBD2. The germline V gene encodes CDR1 GTSNPN and CDR2 SVGIG (reference sequence). CDR3 length: 13 amino acids. V shed 0 bases, J shed 15 bases, and the junction held 11 bases outside the gene matches. CDR3 sequence (DNA): TGTGCCTGGAGTGTAGGCCCCTCTAGCGGTCTGTTCTTC. Translated: CAWSVGPSSGLFF.

J is TRBJ1-2 and V is TRBV27; possibly TRBD1 for D (6 bases). This CDR3 is 14 amino acids long. V shed 5 bases and J shed 4 bases, with 14 bases lying between them. Germline loops: CDR1 MNHEY, CDR2 SMNVEV (reference sequence). The CDR3 reads CASSPQGQFYGYTF. Written as DNA, the CDR3 is TGTGCCAGCAGTCCCCAAGGACAGTTCTATGGCTACACCTTC.

The chain couples TRBV18 to TRBJ1-5, with 12 bases lining up with TRBD1. This CDR3 contains 20 residues. V lost 5 bases to trimming and J lost 1 base; unmatched junction nucleotides: 15. CDR1 is KGHSH and CDR2 is LQKENI in the germline V gene. The CDR3 DNA is TGTGCCAGCTCAACATGTCCTAGCGGGACAGGGGGCAGGAGCAATCAGCCCCAGCATTTT. Translating it yields CASSTCPSGTGGRSNQPQHF.

This rearrangement joins TRBV29-1 to TRBJ2-2; 12 nucleotides line up with TRBD2. Germline CDR1 is SQVTM and CDR2 is ANQGSEA. The trim removed 4 bases at V and 8 bases at J, leaving 8 bases unmatched. This CDR3 comprises 15 residues. The CDR3 loop is CSVATSGRIGGELFF. In nucleotides, the CDR3 is TGCAGCGTTGCTACTAGCGGGAGGATAGGGGGGGAGCTGTTTTTT.

Remarks on this clone: The identical CDR3 is also encoded by other nucleotide sequences in the sample. This chain uses TRBV30 with TRBJ1-1; D uncertain. Trimming removed 0 bases from V and 1 base from J, with 9 bases in between. The CDR3 consists of 14 residues. Germline-derived CDR1 and CDR2 are GTSNPN and SVGIG (reference sequence). CDR3 amino acids: CAWSVRGGNTEAFF. The CDR3 DNA follows: TGTGCCTGGAGTGTGCGGGGAGGGAACACTGAAGCTTTCTTT.

This chain uses TRBV13 with TRBJ2-5; D may be TRBD2 (6 bases). Germline V lookup: CDR1 PRHDT, CDR2 FYEKMQ (reference sequence). The CDR3 sequence is 14 residues long. The ends were cut back, 4 bases at V and 1 base at J, with 10 bases in the middle. CDR3 bases: TGTGCCAGCAGCTCGGGACTCCGCCAAGAGACCCAGTACTTC. It is translated as CASSSGLRQETQYF.